This TCR beta chain originates from a study of blood T cell repertoires in COVID-19. Study overall: Collection of acute and convalescent COVID-19 samples took place in the United States, Italy and Spain. From T cells, B-cell-depleted T cells, or PBMCs came the material, which was cDNA or gDNA.

The germline V gene encodes CDR1 SGHKS and CDR2 YYEKEE (reference sequence). Germline trimming cut 3 bases from V and 5 bases from J; bases unmatched to any gene: 9. The CDR3 is 17 residues long. Original handling: Amplification from reference gene primers served as the basis for estimated nucleated cell counts. Generated by immunoSEQ multiplex PCR, the TCRdb table keeps only in-frame clones and is missing some. The DNA was the basis for D and trimming; V, J and clone size are from that table. In the table there are some 160,000 clones, over 75% of which are singletons. Input material: peripheral blood. The origin of this receptor is an older woman with active COVID-19. The chain uses TRBV5-5 and TRBJ2-1, with 12 bases lining up with TRBD2. The CDR3 DNA is TGTGCCAGCAGCTCGATTATGACTAGCGGGAGTCACAATGAGCAGTTCTTC. Translating it yields CASSSIMTSGSHNEQFF.